This T cell receptor (beta chain) was found in a study of cytomegalovirus exposure and HLA in healthy donors. Remarks on this clone: What it binds is not known.

Study-wide results and caveats: The study labeled about 160 TCR beta chains cytomegalovirus-associated.

This CDR3 spans 16 amino acids. The ends lost 0 bases at V and 8 bases at J; junction bases unmatched: 14. CDR1 is SGHTS and CDR2 is YDEGEE in the germline V gene. PCR used 60 Vbeta primers and 13 Jbeta primers. The method was immunoSEQ multiplex PCR; TCRdb's version includes in-frame clones alone and lacks a portion of them. The table lists 90,000 to 150,000 clones, 63% of them singletons, with more than 8.5% in the top ten. This receptor was taken from a man aged 35 to 55 in good health and CMV-seropositive. The chain joins TRBV5-8 to TRBJ2-7; 7 bases match TRBD2. Sequences were obtained from PBMCs. For the CDR3, the DNA is TGTGCCAGCAGCTTGGCCATGGGGAGCGGGACTTTGAAGCAGTACTTC. Encoded protein: CASSLAMGSGTLKQYF.